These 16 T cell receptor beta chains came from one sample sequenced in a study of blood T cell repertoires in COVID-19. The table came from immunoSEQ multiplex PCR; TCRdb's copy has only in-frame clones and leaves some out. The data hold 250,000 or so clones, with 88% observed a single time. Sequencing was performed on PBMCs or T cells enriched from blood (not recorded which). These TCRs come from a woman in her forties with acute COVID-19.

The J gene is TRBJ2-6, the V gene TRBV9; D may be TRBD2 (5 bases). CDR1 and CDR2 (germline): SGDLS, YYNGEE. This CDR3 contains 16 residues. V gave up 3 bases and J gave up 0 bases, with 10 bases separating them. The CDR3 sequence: CASSGGGPSGANVLTF. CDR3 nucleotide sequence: TGTGCCAGCAGCGGTGGCGGGCCCTCTGGGGCCAACGTCCTGACTTTC.

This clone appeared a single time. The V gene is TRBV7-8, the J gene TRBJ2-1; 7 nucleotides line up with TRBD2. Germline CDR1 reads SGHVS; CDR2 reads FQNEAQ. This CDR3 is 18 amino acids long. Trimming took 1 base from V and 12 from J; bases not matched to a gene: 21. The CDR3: CASSLVAPHSKRGGMQFF. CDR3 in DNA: TGTGCCAGCAGCTTAGTAGCACCTCATTCGAAGCGGGGCGGAATGCAGTTCTTC.

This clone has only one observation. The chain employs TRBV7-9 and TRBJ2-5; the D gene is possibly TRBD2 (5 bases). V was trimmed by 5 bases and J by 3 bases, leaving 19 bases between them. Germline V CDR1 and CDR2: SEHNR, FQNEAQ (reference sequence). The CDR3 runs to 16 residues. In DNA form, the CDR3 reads TGTGCCAGCAGCAGGGAGAGGCGGCAAGGCGAAGAGACCCAGTACTTC. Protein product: CASSRERRQGEETQYF.

CDR3 DNA: TGTGCCAGCAGCCCGAGGACTAGCGGGGTCGTTGGGACCCAGTACTTC. It specifies CASSPRTSGVVGTQYF. The chain recombines TRBV5-4 with TRBJ2-5, with 12 bases that match TRBD2. The CDR3 runs to 16 residues. J gave up 7 bases and V 4 bases, and 11 bases lay outside the gene matches. The germline gives CDR1 SGHNT, CDR2 YYREEE (reference sequence).

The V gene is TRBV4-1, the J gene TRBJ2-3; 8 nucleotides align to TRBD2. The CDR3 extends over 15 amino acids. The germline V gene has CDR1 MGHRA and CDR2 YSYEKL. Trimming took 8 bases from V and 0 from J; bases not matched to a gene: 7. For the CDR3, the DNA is TGCGCCAGCTCACCGGGGGGGGTTAGCACAGATACGCAGTATTTT. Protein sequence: CASSPGGVSTDTQYF.

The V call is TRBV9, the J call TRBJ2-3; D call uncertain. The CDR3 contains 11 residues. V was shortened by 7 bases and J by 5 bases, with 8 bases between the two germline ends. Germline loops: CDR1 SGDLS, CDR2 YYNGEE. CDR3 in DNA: TGTGCCAGCGCCTTCGGAGATACGCAGTATTTT. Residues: CASAFGDTQYF.

The DNA for the CDR3 is TGCGCCAGCAGTGAAGGTGTTGGAGGGACTAACTATGGCTACACCTTC. It codes for CASSEGVGGTNYGYTF. This chain links TRBV10-2 with TRBJ1-2; no clear D gene. The CDR3 spans 16 residues. The germline V gene encodes CDR1 WSHSY and CDR2 SAAADI. The germline V and J ends were trimmed by 3 bases and 0 bases, with 14 bases remaining between them.

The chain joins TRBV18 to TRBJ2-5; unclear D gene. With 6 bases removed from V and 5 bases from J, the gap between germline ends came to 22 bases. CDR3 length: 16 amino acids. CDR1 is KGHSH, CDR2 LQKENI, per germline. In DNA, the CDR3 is TGTGCCAGCTCCCAGACTGGCGGTCTGGCGACGGAGACCCAGTACTTC. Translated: CASSQTGGLATETQYF. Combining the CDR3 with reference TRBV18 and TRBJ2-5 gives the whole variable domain NAGVMQNPRHLVRRRGQEARLRCSPMKGHSHVYWYRQLPEEGLKFMVYLQKENIIDESGMPKERFSAEFPKEGPSILRIQQVVRGDSAAYFCASSQTGGLATETQYFGPGTRLLVL.

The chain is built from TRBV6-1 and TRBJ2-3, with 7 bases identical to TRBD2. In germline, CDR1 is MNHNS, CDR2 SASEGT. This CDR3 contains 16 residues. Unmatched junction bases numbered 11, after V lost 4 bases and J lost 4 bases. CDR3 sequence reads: CASSVGGGQLADTQYF. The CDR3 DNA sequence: TGTGCCAGCAGTGTCGGGGGAGGGCAATTAGCAGATACGCAGTATTTT.

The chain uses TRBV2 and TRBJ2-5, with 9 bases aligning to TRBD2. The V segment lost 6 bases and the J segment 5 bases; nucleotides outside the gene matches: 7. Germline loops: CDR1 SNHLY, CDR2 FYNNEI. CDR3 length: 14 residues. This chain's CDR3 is CASSPSGRRETQYF. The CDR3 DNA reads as TGTGCCAGCAGCCCCAGCGGGAGGCGGGAGACCCAGTACTTC.

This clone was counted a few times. Here the CDR3 reads CASSPQEGLTNYGYTF. The CDR3 DNA sequence: TGTGCCAGCAGCCCACAGGAGGGACTGACTAACTATGGCTACACCTTC. The rearrangement uses TRBV7-9 and TRBJ1-2, with D possibly TRBD1 on 5 matching bases. The CDR3 is made up of 16 amino acids. V was pared by 5 bases and J by 0 bases, with 16 bases between. Germline values: CDR1 SEHNR, CDR2 FQNEAQ (reference sequence).

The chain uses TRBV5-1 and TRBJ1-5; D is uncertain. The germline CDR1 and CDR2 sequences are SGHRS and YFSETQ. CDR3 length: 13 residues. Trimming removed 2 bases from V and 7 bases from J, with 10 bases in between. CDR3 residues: CASSFEVNQPQHF. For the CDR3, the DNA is TGCGCCAGCAGCTTTGAGGTAAACCAGCCCCAGCATTTT.

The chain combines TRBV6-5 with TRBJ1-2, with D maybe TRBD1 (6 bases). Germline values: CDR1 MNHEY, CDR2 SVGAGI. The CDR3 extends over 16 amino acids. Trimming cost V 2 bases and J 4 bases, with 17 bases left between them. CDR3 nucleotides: TGTGCCAGCAGTTACCCGCGCGGGGGGGGCGGCTATGGCTACACCTTC. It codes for CASSYPRGGGGYGYTF.

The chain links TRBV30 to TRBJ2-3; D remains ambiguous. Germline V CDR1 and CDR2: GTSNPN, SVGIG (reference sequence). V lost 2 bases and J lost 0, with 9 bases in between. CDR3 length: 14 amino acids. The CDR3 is CAWSLATSTDTQYF. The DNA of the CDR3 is TGTGCCTGGAGTCTGGCGACTAGCACAGATACGCAGTATTTT.

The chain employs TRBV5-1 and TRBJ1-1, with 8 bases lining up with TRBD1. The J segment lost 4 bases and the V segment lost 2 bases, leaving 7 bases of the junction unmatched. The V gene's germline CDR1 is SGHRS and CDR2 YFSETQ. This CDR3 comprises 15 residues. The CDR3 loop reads CASSLTGGRGTEAFF. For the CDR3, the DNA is TGCGCCAGCAGCTTAACAGGGGGTCGGGGCACTGAAGCTTTCTTT.

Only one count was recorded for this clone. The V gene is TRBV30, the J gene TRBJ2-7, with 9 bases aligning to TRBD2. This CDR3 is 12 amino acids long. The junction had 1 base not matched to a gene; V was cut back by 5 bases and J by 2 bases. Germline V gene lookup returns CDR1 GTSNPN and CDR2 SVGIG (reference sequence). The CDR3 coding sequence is TGTGCCTGGGCGGGGGGGCCCTACGAGCAGTACTTC. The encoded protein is CAWAGGPYEQYF.